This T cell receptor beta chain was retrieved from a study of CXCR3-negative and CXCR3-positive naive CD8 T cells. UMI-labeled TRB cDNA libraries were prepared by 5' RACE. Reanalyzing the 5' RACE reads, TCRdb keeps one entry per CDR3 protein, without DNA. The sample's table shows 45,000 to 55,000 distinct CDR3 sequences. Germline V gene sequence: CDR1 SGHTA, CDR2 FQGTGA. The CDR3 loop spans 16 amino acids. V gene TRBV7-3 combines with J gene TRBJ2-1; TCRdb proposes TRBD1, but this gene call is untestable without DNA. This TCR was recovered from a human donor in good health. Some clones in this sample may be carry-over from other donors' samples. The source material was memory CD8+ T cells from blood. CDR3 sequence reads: CASSPKAGGLYNEQFF.